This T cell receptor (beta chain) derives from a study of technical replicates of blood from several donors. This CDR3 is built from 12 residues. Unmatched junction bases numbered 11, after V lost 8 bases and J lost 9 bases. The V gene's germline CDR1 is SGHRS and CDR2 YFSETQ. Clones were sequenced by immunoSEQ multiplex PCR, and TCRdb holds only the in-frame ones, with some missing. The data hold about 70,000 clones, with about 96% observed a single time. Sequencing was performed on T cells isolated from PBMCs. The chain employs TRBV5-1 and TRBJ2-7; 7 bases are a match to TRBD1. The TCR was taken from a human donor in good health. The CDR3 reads CARGLTGMGQYF. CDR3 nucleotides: TGCGCCAGGGGGCTGACAGGGATGGGGCAGTACTTC.